This TCR beta chain emerged from a study of blood T cells in healthy people across ages. The CDR3 contains 15 residues. V lost 6 bases to trimming and J lost 2 bases, with 13 bases between them. Germline CDR1 is KGHSH and CDR2 is LQKENI. The second PCR ran about 6 to 12 cycles with a sample-barcoded 5' primer and J-beta primers. In TCRdb, the 5' RACE reads were re-called with MiXCR into one record per CDR3 protein. The sample carries around 1,500,000 distinct CDR3 sequences, around 39% recorded once. This TCR derives from a young woman in good health. The chain has TRBV18 and TRBJ2-2; perhaps D is TRBD1 or TRBD2 (5 bases each). The specimen was blood. For the CDR3, the DNA is TGTGCCAGCTCCCGAGCCGGGGCCAACACCGGGGAGCTGTTTTTT. This translates into CASSRAGANTGELFF.